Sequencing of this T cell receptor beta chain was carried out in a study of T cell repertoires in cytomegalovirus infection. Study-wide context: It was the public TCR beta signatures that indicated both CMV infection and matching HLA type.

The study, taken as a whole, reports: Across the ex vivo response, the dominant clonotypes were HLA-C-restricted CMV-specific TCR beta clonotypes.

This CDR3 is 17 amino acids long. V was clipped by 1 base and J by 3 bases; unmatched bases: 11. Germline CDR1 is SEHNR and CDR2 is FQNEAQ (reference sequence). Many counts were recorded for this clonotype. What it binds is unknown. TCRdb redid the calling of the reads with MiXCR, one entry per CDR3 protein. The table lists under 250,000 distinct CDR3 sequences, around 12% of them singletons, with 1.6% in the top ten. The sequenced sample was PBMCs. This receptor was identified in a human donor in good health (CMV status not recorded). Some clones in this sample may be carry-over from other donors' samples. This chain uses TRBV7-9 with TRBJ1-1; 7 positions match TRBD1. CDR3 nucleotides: TGTGCCAGCAGCTTAGGGGTTAACAGGGGATCGGACACTGAAGCTTTCTTT. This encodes CASSLGVNRGSDTEAFF.